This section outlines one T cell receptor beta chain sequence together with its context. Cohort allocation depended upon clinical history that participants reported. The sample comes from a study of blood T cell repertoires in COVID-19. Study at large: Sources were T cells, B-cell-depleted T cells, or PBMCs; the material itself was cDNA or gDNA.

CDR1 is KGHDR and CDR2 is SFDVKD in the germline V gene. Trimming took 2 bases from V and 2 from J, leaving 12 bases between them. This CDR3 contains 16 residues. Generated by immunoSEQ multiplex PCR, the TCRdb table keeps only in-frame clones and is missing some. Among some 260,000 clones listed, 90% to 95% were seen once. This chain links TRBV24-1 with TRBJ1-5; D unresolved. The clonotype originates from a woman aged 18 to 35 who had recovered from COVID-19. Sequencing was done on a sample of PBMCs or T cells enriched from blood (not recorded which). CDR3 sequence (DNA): TGTGCCACCAGTGATTCGCGGGAGGACGGCAATCAGCCCCAGCATTTT. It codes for CATSDSREDGNQPQHF.